These 2 T cell receptor beta chains originate from one sample sequenced in a study of T cells in Graves' hyperthyroidism and ophthalmopathy. RNA transcripts provided the source from which TCR beta CDR3 regions were amplified. First-round RT-PCR targeting the TCR CDR3 was performed with the HTBI primer set. TCRdb reanalysed the multiplex PCR reads using MiXCR and keeps one entry per CDR3 protein. Among a few hundred thousand distinct CDR3 sequences listed, about 16% were seen once. What was sequenced was blood. These receptors were collected from a woman aged 35 to 49 with Graves' ophthalmopathy.

There are a few counts of this clonotype. This chain uses TRBV3-1 with TRBJ1-3, with D uncertain. Germline assignment: CDR1 LGHDT and CDR2 YNNKEL (reference sequence). Trimming removed 4 bases at V and 1 base at J, with 14 bases between. CDR3 size: 16 residues. The CDR3 DNA reads TGTGCCAGCAGCCCCAGAAGTTTTCGTTCTGGAAACACCATATATTTT. Protein: CASSPRSFRSGNTIYF.

This clonotype has at least ten counts. The chain has TRBV30 and TRBJ1-1; no definite D call. Looked up from germline, CDR1 is GTSNPN and CDR2 is SVGIG (reference sequence). CDR3 size: 14 residues. The V end lost 0 bases, the J end lost 0 bases, and 8 bases lay between the germline ends. The CDR3 sequence: CAWSVAVMNTEAFF. In nucleotides, the CDR3 is TGTGCCTGGAGTGTCGCGGTAATGAACACTGAAGCTTTCTTT.